Presented here are 3 T cell receptor beta chains from one specimen sequenced in a study of T-cell memory formation after mild COVID-19 listed by TCRdb under 2021. Library generation was performed with 5' RACE. Reads for this sample came from an Illumina NovaSeq 6000. Starting from the raw public reads, TCRdb applied fastp trimming at Q25, assembled clones with MiXCR and retained in-frame beta chains. Identical CDR3 protein sequences are pooled into one entry, listed with their most common genes and DNA. Here the sample has 470,000 or so distinct CDR3 sequences; 20% occur a single time. More than 8% of the sample belongs to the ten largest clones. The sample taken for sequencing was PBMCs or a T cell subset sorted from them (not recorded which). Receptor source: an adult woman who had mild COVID-19 (a few samples of this study predate the infection). The sample titles of this study are shuffled in the database, so cell type and time point are left out; the donor was told from shared clones.

CDR3 sequence: CASSQGPSSDTQYF. The CDR3 nucleotides read TGTGCCAGCAGTCAAGGACCGTCCTCCGATACGCAGTATTTT. This chain uses TRBV7-2 with TRBJ2-3; D is unresolved. Trimming left V 6 bases short and J 6 bases short, with 16 bases between. Germline V lookup: CDR1 SGHTA, CDR2 FQGNSA. The CDR3 extends over 14 amino acids.

J is TRBJ2-2 and V is TRBV9, with 15 bases aligning to TRBD2. Per the germline V gene, CDR1 is SGDLS and CDR2 is YYNGEE. There are 17 residues in the CDR3. V dropped 7 bases and J dropped 0; count of bases not matched to a gene: 4. The CDR3: CASAGLAGGTNTGELFF. The CDR3 DNA sequence: TGTGCCAGCGCCGGACTAGCGGGAGGGACGAACACCGGGGAGCTGTTTTTT.

The rearrangement uses TRBV5-1 and TRBJ2-7; 8 positions agree with TRBD2. Losses at the gene ends were 0 bases for V and 2 bases for J; bases not matched to a gene: 4. There are 15 residues in the CDR3. Germline loops: CDR1 SGHRS, CDR2 YFSETQ. Here the CDR3 reads CASSLAVGLAYEQYF. Written as DNA, the CDR3 is TGCGCCAGCAGCTTGGCCGTGGGACTAGCCTACGAGCAGTACTTC. Complete variable domain (other parts from reference TRBV5-1 and TRBJ2-7): KAGVTQTPRYLIKTRGQQVTLSCSPISGHRSVSWYQQTPGQGLQFLFEYFSETQRNKGNFPGRFSGRQFSNSRSEMNVSTLELGDSALYLCASSLAVGLAYEQYFGPGTRLTVT.